One and the same sample provided the 29 T cell receptor beta chains below, sequenced in a study of identical twins. Each CDR3 protein gets one entry after TCRdb re-called the 5' RACE reads with MiXCR. The sample consists of 1.5 million to 2 million distinct CDR3 sequences, about 31% of them appearing once. Sequencing input: cord blood. The receptors originated from a newborn girl in good health.

This clonotype was recorded a few times. The chain couples TRBV6-1 to TRBJ1-2; TRBD1 is a possible D gene (6 bases). V dropped 2 bases and J dropped 8 bases, with 15 bases sitting between them. CDR1 is MNHNS, CDR2 SASEGT, per germline. The CDR3 sequence is 14 residues long. CDR3 nucleotides: TGTGCCAGCAGTGAAAGTACGGGGGGCGCAGGCTACACCTTC. As protein: CASSESTGGAGYTF.

V is TRBV20-1 and J is TRBJ2-1, with 7 bases identical to TRBD2. The end of the DNA fits TRBJ2-7 better, so the J call may be wrong. Germline CDR1 reads DFQATT; CDR2 reads SNEGSKA (reference sequence). CDR3 length equals 13 residues. CDR3 sequence: CSASGTTNNEQYF. DNA of the CDR3: TGCAGTGCTAGCGGGACTACCAACAATGAGCAGTACTTC.

A few counts support this clonotype. J is TRBJ2-3 and V is TRBV3-1; 8 bases map to TRBD2. CDR1 and CDR2 from the germline V gene are LGHDT and YNNKEL (reference sequence). The CDR3 totals 15 residues. V was clipped by 3 bases and J by 2 bases; unmatched bases: 4. CDR3 DNA sequence: TGTGCCAGCAGCCAGGGTAGCGGGGTCACAGATACGCAGTATTTT. Its translation is CASSQGSGVTDTQYF.

This clonotype was seen a few times. The J gene is TRBJ2-7, the V gene TRBV20-1, with 7 bases aligning to TRBD2. This CDR3 has 15 amino acids. After removal of 2 bases from V and 2 bases from J, the junction contained 9 bases not matched to a gene. Per germline, CDR1 DFQATT and CDR2 SNEGSKA (reference sequence). CDR3 in amino acids: CSARIQAGSTYEQYF. The CDR3 nucleotides are TGCAGTGCTAGAATCCAAGCGGGGTCGACCTACGAGCAGTACTTC.

This clonotype was observed a few times. This chain joins TRBV20-1 and TRBJ1-1; possible D gene TRBD1, 6 bases. The germline CDR1 and CDR2 sequences are DFQATT and SNEGSKA (reference sequence). The CDR3 spans 14 residues. The germline V and J ends were trimmed by 7 bases and 2 bases, with 17 bases remaining between them. CDR3 in DNA: TGCAGTGTTCCCATGACAGGACGCAACACTGAAGCTTTCTTT. This codes for CSVPMTGRNTEAFF.

CDR3 protein: CASSLDRTPEQYF. The CDR3 region has the DNA TGTGCCAGCAGCTTAGATCGAACGCCCGAGCAGTACTTC. The chain carries TRBV7-2 and TRBJ2-7, with D unresolved. This CDR3 is built from 13 residues. Per germline, CDR1 SGHTA and CDR2 FQGNSA. Trimming pared 1 base from V and 6 bases from J, leaving 10 bases between.

The V and J genes are TRBV28 and TRBJ2-5, with TRBD1 matching over 8 bases. Losses at the gene ends were 0 bases for V and 0 bases for J; bases not matched to a gene: 3. Germline V gene lookup returns CDR1 MDHEN and CDR2 SYDVKM. The CDR3 contains 16 residues. The CDR3 DNA reads as TGTGCCAGCAGTTTATGCTGGACAGGGTACCAAGAGACCCAGTACTTC. It is translated as CASSLCWTGYQETQYF.

The genes are TRBV7-9 and TRBJ1-2, with 7 bases fitting TRBD1. The CDR3 contains 16 residues. Germline values: CDR1 SEHNR, CDR2 FQNEAQ (reference sequence). Trimming cost V 5 bases and J 1 base; bases outside gene matches: 10. For the CDR3, the DNA is TGTGCCAGCAGCCCGGGACAGAGGACAGTTAACTATGGCTACACCTTC. Residues: CASSPGQRTVNYGYTF.

The chain joins TRBV3-1 to TRBJ1-2; D is possibly TRBD1 (5 bases). Deletions cut 2 bases from V and 6 bases from J, with 10 bases between. Germline values: CDR1 LGHDT, CDR2 YNNKEL (reference sequence). The CDR3 consists of 13 residues. The chain's CDR3 is CASSQWQGDGYTF. CDR3 nucleotides: TGTGCCAGCAGCCAATGGCAGGGAGATGGCTACACCTTC.

V gene TRBV6-1 combines with J gene TRBJ2-3, with 11 bases identical to TRBD2. Germline assignment: CDR1 MNHNS and CDR2 SASEGT. The CDR3 length is 16 residues. J gave up 3 bases and V 4 bases, and 6 bases lay outside the gene matches. CDR3 nucleotide sequence: TGTGCCAGCAGTGGATTTAGCGGGAGGGGAACAGATACGCAGTATTTT. It is translated as CASSGFSGRGTDTQYF.

DNA for the CDR3: TGTGCCAGCAGCTCTAAGCTAAATCAGGGGCTCTATGGCTACACCTTC. Translated, it gives CASSSKLNQGLYGYTF. The chain combines TRBV3-1 with TRBJ1-2; a possible D gene is TRBD1 (6 bases). The CDR3 has 16 amino acids. V lost 5 bases and J 4 bases, leaving 20 bases between the germline ends. The germline gives CDR1 LGHDT, CDR2 YNNKEL (reference sequence).

There are many counts of this clonotype. The V and J genes are TRBV7-2 and TRBJ2-3, with D hard to call. There are 15 residues in the CDR3. Germline V gene lookup returns CDR1 SGHTA and CDR2 FQGNSA. V lost 5 bases and J lost 0, with 12 bases in between. CDR3: CASSMDVFSTDTQYF. In nucleotides, the CDR3 is TGTGCCAGCAGCATGGACGTTTTTAGCACAGATACGCAGTATTTT.

The sample holds a few counts of this clonotype. The chain is built from TRBV13 and TRBJ2-1, with TRBD2 matching over 10 bases. Germline assignment: CDR1 PRHDT and CDR2 FYEKMQ (reference sequence). With V trimmed by 5 bases and J by 1 base, 5 bases remained unmatched. The CDR3 is made up of 16 amino acids. CDR3 nucleotide sequence: TGTGCCAGCAGCCGGGCAGCGGGAGGGTCCTACAATGAGCAGTTCTTC. It yields the protein CASSRAAGGSYNEQFF.

The V gene is TRBV5-1, the J gene TRBJ2-5, with 8 bases lining up with TRBD1. V was pared by 5 bases and J by 11 bases, with 14 bases of the junction left unmatched. Germline CDR1 reads SGHRS; CDR2 reads YFSETQ. The CDR3 length is 14 residues. The CDR3 protein is CASRSGGEYSEQYF. The CDR3 DNA reads as TGCGCCAGCAGGTCAGGGGGCGAGTACAGTGAGCAGTACTTC.

The chain combines TRBV6-2 or TRBV6-3 with TRBJ2-4, with D possibly being TRBD1 (5 bases). Matching the DNA end better, TRBJ2-5 makes the J call doubtful. Germline-derived CDR1 and CDR2 are MNHEY and SVGEGT. The CDR3 contains 13 residues. CDR3 in DNA: TGTGCCACCACTTCATCGGGTAGGGGGACCCAGTACTTC. Its protein is CATTSSGRGTQYF.

The chain recombines TRBV20-1 with TRBJ2-1, with TRBD1 matching 7 bases. This CDR3 region has 17 residues. Germline-derived CDR1 and CDR2 are DFQATT and SNEGSKA (reference sequence). The ends lost 3 bases at V and 2 bases at J; junction bases unmatched: 13. The CDR3: CSASEPRQGLTYNEQFF. CDR3 coding DNA: TGCAGTGCTAGTGAACCCAGACAGGGTTTAACCTACAATGAGCAGTTCTTC.

The CDR3 DNA reads as TGCAGTGCTAGAAACGGGGCCTATGGCTACACCTTC. It encodes CSARNGAYGYTF. The rearrangement links TRBV20-1 to TRBJ1-2; possibly TRBD1 for D (5 bases). The V and J ends lost 2 bases and 4 bases respectively, with 8 bases between them. The CDR3 length is 12 residues. The germline CDR1 and CDR2 sequences are DFQATT and SNEGSKA (reference sequence).

The rearrangement joins TRBV7-2 to TRBJ1-1, with a weak D call TRBD1 (5 bases). V lost 6 bases and J 0 bases, leaving 17 bases between the germline ends. From germline, CDR1 is SGHTA and CDR2 FQGNSA. The CDR3 is 16 amino acids. This CDR3 is CASRTQSGRMNTEAFF. The CDR3 DNA reads TGTGCCAGCAGGACTCAATCGGGACGGATGAACACTGAAGCTTTCTTT.

This clonotype was detected many times. The J gene is TRBJ2-7, the V gene TRBV29-1; unclear D gene. The CDR3 consists of 11 residues. Trimming shortened V by 5 bases and J by 0 bases, and 5 bases separated the two germline ends. Germline-derived CDR1 and CDR2 are SQVTM and ANQGSEA. The CDR3 protein is CSVTLSYEQYF. CDR3 bases: TGCAGCGTTACCCTCTCCTACGAGCAGTACTTC.

This clonotype was seen ten or more times. This rearrangement joins TRBV12-3 or TRBV12-4 to TRBJ1-5; D not certain. The CDR3 spans 12 residues. With 6 bases removed from V and 5 bases from J, the gap between germline ends came to 8 bases. The CDR3 DNA reads as TGTGCCAGCAGCCGGAGGGATCAGCCCCAGCATTTT. Protein sequence: CASSRRDQPQHF.

This clonotype was counted a few times. The gene calls are TRBV5-1 and TRBJ1-1, with TRBD1 identical over 8 bases. CDR3 length: 16 amino acids. V dropped 4 bases and J dropped 1; count of bases not matched to a gene: 9. The germline CDR1 and CDR2 sequences are SGHRS and YFSETQ. The DNA for the CDR3 is TGCGCCAGCAGCCCCTCGGTAGGACAGGGGAACACTGAAGCTTTCTTT. This gives the protein CASSPSVGQGNTEAFF.

V and J are TRBV4-1 and TRBJ2-7; TRBD2 might be the D (6 bases). The germline V and J ends were trimmed by 4 bases and 7 bases, with 23 bases remaining between them. This CDR3 has 16 residues. From germline, CDR1 is MGHRA and CDR2 YSYEKL. Written as DNA, the CDR3 is TGCGCCAGCAGCCCGAGAAGCGGGTGGGGCAAAAATGAGCAGTACTTC. It specifies CASSPRSGWGKNEQYF.

The chain couples TRBV12-3 or TRBV12-4 to TRBJ2-1; D possibly matches TRBD1 or TRBD2 (6 bases each). Trimming stripped 8 bases from V and 13 bases from J, with 21 bases between. CDR3 length: 13 residues. CDR3 in amino acids: CASGGRDQETQFF. DNA of the CDR3: TGTGCCAGCGGGGGGCGGGACCAAGAGACCCAGTTCTTC.

The chain employs TRBV20-1 and TRBJ1-5, with 12 positions matching TRBD1. The germline V gene encodes CDR1 DFQATT and CDR2 SNEGSKA (reference sequence). V gave up 2 bases and J gave up 5 bases; unmatched junction bases: 4. This CDR3 contains 15 residues. CDR3 nucleotide sequence: TGCAGTGCTAGAACCGGGACAGGGGGCGATCAGCCCCAGCATTTT. It is translated as CSARTGTGGDQPQHF.

In its sample, this clonotype was seen a few times. The chain couples TRBV2 to TRBJ1-6; tentatively, D is TRBD1 (5 bases). There are 15 residues in the CDR3. The V and J ends lost 7 bases and 7 bases respectively, with 17 bases between them. Germline V lookup: CDR1 SNHLY, CDR2 FYNNEI. CDR3 sequence (DNA): TGTGCCAGCACCATCGATCCGGGGGGAAATTCACCCCTCCACTTT. Amino acids: CASTIDPGGNSPLHF.

The genes are TRBV10-3 and TRBJ2-4; D perhaps matches TRBD2 (7 bases). The J call may be in error: the DNA end matches TRBJ2-7 better. CDR3 length equals 14 residues. Germline CDR1 is ENHRY and CDR2 is SYGVKD. The CDR3 region has the DNA TGTGCCATCACGGGGGGCAGGGAAGCCTACGAGCAGTACTTC. Amino acids: CAITGGREAYEQYF.

The V and J genes are TRBV20-1 and TRBJ2-1; TRBD2 aligns across 8 bases. Germline lookup yields CDR1 DFQATT and CDR2 SNEGSKA (reference sequence). This CDR3 is built from 14 residues. V lost 4 bases to trimming and J lost 6 bases; unmatched junction nucleotides: 8. The CDR3, as DNA: TGCAGTGCTACCAGCGGGAGAGTCGGCAATGAGCAGTTCTTC. Translation: CSATSGRVGNEQFF.

Comment on this clonotype: Being one base from a much bigger clone, this may be a read error. This chain links TRBV7-2 with TRBJ2-7; TRBD2 agrees at 9 bases. The V gene's germline CDR1 is SGHTA and CDR2 FQGNSA. The CDR3 covers 16 residues. After removal of 0 bases from V and 3 bases from J, the junction contained 6 bases not matched to a gene. The CDR3 sequence is CASSLAGLAGNYEQYF. The DNA of the CDR3 is TGTGCCAGCAGCTTAGCAGGGCTAGCGGGAAACTACGAGCAGTACTTC.

The gene calls are TRBV4-1 and TRBJ1-5; possible D gene TRBD1, 5 bases. CDR1 is MGHRA, CDR2 YSYEKL, per germline. CDR3 length: 17 residues. V was clipped by 1 base and J by 4 bases, with 17 bases between them. The CDR3 sequence: CASSQGPGRLTNQPQHF. The CDR3 nucleotides read TGCGCCAGCAGCCAAGGCCCAGGGAGACTAACAAATCAGCCCCAGCATTTT.